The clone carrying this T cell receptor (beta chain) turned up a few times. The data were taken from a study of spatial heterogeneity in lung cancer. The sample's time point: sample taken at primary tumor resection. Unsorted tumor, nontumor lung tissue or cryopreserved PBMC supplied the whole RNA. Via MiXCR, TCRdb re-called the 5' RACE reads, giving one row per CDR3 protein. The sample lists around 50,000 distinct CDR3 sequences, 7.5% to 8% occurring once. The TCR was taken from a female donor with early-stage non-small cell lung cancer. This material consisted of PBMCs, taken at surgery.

CDR3 sequence reads: CASSLVASIYTDTQYF. CDR3 DNA: TGTGCCAGCAGCTTGGTGGCCAGCATTTACACAGATACGCAGTATTTT. The chain combines TRBV5-5 with TRBJ2-3; D unclear. V was trimmed by 0 bases and J by 2 bases, leaving 13 bases between them. The CDR3 spans 16 residues. Germline CDR1 SGHKS, CDR2 YYEKEE (reference sequence). The full variable domain, with the rest looked up from reference TRBV5-5 and TRBJ2-3, is DAGVTQSPTHLIKTRGQQVTLRCSPISGHKSVSWYQQVLGQGPQFIFQYYEKEERGRGNFPDRFSARQFPNYSSELNVNALLLGDSALYLCASSLVASIYTDTQYFGPGTRLTVL.